The 5 T cell receptor beta chains presented below share a single source sample, sequenced in a study of shared clonotypes between healthy human individuals. Sequencing was performed with immunoSEQ multiplex PCR; in TCRdb, only in-frame clones are kept and a portion is missing. The sample lists some 510,000 clones, 79% seen once, with roughly 13% in the top ten. Sequenced: PBMCs. Every receptor here comes from a woman in her forties in good health. Some clones in this sample may be carry-over from other donors' samples.

This clone appeared once. This sequence joins TRBV1 and TRBJ2-5; the tabulated D call, TRBD2, remains unverified against the DNA. TRBV1 is tagged as a pseudogene. The CDR3 is 14 residues long. DNA of the CDR3: TGCACCAGCAGCAAACAGCGGGGGAGGGAGACCCAGTACTTC. Translating it yields CTSSKQRGRETQYF.

The chain uses TRBV19 and TRBJ2-7; D perhaps matches TRBD1 (6 bases). Germline CDR1 reads LNHDA; CDR2 reads SQIVND (reference sequence). V dropped 9 bases and J dropped 4 bases, with 19 bases sitting between them. The CDR3 spans 14 residues. CDR3 sequence: CASARGQGLYEQYF. DNA of the CDR3: TGTGCCAGCGCCCGGGGCCAGGGGCTATACGAGCAGTACTTC. The full variable domain, completed using reference TRBV19 and TRBJ2-7, is DGGITQSPKYLFRKEGQNVTLSCEQNLNHDAMYWYRQDPGQGLRLIYYSQIVNDFQKGDIAEGYSVSREKKESFPLTVTSAQKNPTAFYLCASARGQGLYEQYFGPGTRLTVT.

The rearrangement uses TRBV6-6 and TRBJ1-1; the D gene is possibly TRBD1 (6 bases). Germline V gene lookup returns CDR1 MNHNY and CDR2 SVGAGI (reference sequence). The CDR3 runs to 13 residues. Trimming removed 5 bases at V and 4 bases at J, with 11 bases between. The CDR3 region is CASSLQGLTEAFF. Here the CDR3 DNA reads TGTGCCAGCAGTCTACAGGGACTCACTGAAGCTTTCTTT.

J is TRBJ1-4 and V is TRBV5-8, with 11 bases matching TRBD1. The V gene end was trimmed by 1 base and the J gene end by 8 bases; junction bases not matched to a gene: 10. Germline lookup yields CDR1 SGHTS and CDR2 YDEGEE. The CDR3 is 17 residues long. CDR3 nucleotide sequence: TGTGCCAGCAGCTTGCCCCCCTGGGGGGACAGGGGGGAAAAACTGTTTTTT. It translates to CASSLPPWGDRGEKLFF. Based on the CDR3 plus reference TRBV5-8 and TRBJ1-4, the full variable domain is EAGVTQSPTHLIKTRGQQATLRCSPISGHTSVYWYQQALGLGLQFLLWYDEGEERNRGNFPPRFSGRQFPNYSSELNVNALELEDSALYLCASSLPPWGDRGEKLFFGSGTQLSVL.

This chain joins TRBV28 and TRBJ1-1, with 8 nucleotides matching TRBD1. Germline trimming cut 6 bases from V and 11 bases from J; bases unmatched to any gene: 8. Germline CDR1 MDHEN, CDR2 SYDVKM. The CDR3 is made up of 12 amino acids. CDR3 loop: CASRKETGDAFF. Written as DNA, the CDR3 is TGTGCCAGCAGGAAAGAGACAGGGGACGCTTTCTTT.